A selection of T cell receptor beta chains follows, all from one sample in a study of shared clonotypes between healthy human individuals. This table comes from immunoSEQ multiplex PCR, and its TCRdb copy is limited to in-frame clones, with some not included. The table records over 2 million clones, about 94% of them present only once. The sequencing sample was made of naive CD8+ T cells sorted from blood. All receptors come from a man younger than 35 in good health. Each CDR3 is given with its conserved first and last residue. D genes are given only for firm matches. A clone size is listed for some rows: how often the clone was seen (once, few, many), or a class if it is expanded.

V,D,J,size,CDR3,DNA
TRBV5-4,NA,TRBJ2-7,NA,CASTGDTDLEQYF,TGTGCCAGCACTGGAGACACGGACCTCGAGCAGTACTTC
TRBV9,NA,TRBJ1-2,once,CASSVREIGGGYTF,TGTGCCAGCAGCGTCCGGGAGATCGGGGGTGGCTACACCTTC
TRBV19,TRBD1,TRBJ2-7,NA,CASRQGATYEQYF,TGTGCCAGCCGACAGGGGGCTACCTACGAGCAGTACTTC
TRBV19,TRBD1,TRBJ1-1,NA,CASSIGQDNTEAFF,TGTGCCAGTAGTATCGGACAGGATAACACTGAAGCTTTCTTT
TRBV27,NA,TRBJ1-2,NA,CASSPSQGTQTYGYTF,TGTGCCAGCAGTCCCTCCCAGGGAACCCAAACGTATGGCTACACCTTC
TRBV13,TRBD2,TRBJ2-3,NA,CASSFTGLGSDTQYF,TGTGCCAGCAGCTTCACGGGACTAGGTTCAGATACGCAGTATTTT
TRBV7-9,NA,TRBJ2-7,NA,CASIGLGYEQYF,TGTGCCAGCATAGGGCTAGGTTACGAGCAGTACTTC
TRBV29-1,NA,TRBJ1-2,NA,CSVGPGLRAGGYTF,TGCAGCGTGGGCCCGGGACTGAGGGCGGGTGGCTACACCTTC
TRBV4-1,NA,TRBJ1-6,NA,CASSQDTGWNSPLHF,TGCGCCAGCAGCCAAGATACAGGGTGGAATTCACCCCTCCACTTT
TRBV6-5,NA,TRBJ1-2,NA,CASSPEQGNYGYTF,TGTGCCAGCAGCCCGGAACAGGGAAACTATGGCTACACCTTC
TRBV21-1,NA,TRBJ2-7,NA,CARTPGLAGKISYEQYF,TGTGCCAGAACACCGGGACTAGCGGGAAAAATCTCCTACGAGCAGTACTTC
TRBV27,NA,TRBJ2-1,once,CASSLWPNEQFF,TGTGCCAGCAGTTTGTGGCCCAATGAGCAGTTCTTC
TRBV4-3,TRBD2,TRBJ2-7,NA,CASSLVAGGTYEQYF,TGCGCCAGCAGCCTTGTAGCGGGAGGGACCTACGAGCAGTACTTC
TRBV9,TRBD2,TRBJ2-2,NA,CASGSGGANTGELFF,TGTGCCAGTGGTAGCGGGGGAGCGAACACCGGGGAGCTGTTTTTT
TRBV7-6,NA,TRBJ2-7,NA,CASSLEGGISYEQYF,TGTGCCAGCAGCTTAGAAGGGGGAATCTCCTACGAGCAGTACTTC
TRBV5-6,NA,TRBJ2-5,NA,CASSLGAIPETQYF,TGTGCCAGCAGCTTGGGGGCTATACCAGAGACCCAGTACTTC
TRBV28,TRBD1,TRBJ1-6,NA,CASSLRDRGNSPLHF,TGTGCCAGCAGTTTAAGGGACAGGGGTAATTCACCCCTCCACTTT
TRBV18,NA,TRBJ1-1,NA,CASSPYRHTEAFF,TGTGCCAGCTCACCTTACAGACACACTGAAGCTTTCTTT
TRBV28,TRBD2,TRBJ2-1,NA,CASSQGLVNEQFF,TGTGCCAGCAGTCAGGGACTAGTCAATGAGCAGTTCTTC
TRBV23-1,TRBD1,TRBJ1-5,once,CASSIRDRGDRSNQPQHF,TGCGCCAGCAGTATCAGAGACAGGGGAGATAGGAGCAATCAGCCCCAGCATTTT
TRBV28,NA,TRBJ1-5,NA,CASSQVGGQPQHF,TGTGCCAGCAGTCAGGTCGGGGGGCAGCCCCAGCATTTT
TRBV15,NA,TRBJ1-2,NA,CATGGRPSGFYGYTF,TGTGCCACCGGAGGTCGCCCCTCGGGCTTCTATGGCTACACCTTC
TRBV19,NA,TRBJ2-2,NA,CASSIGITGELFF,TGTGCCAGTAGTATAGGTATCACCGGGGAGCTGTTTTTT
TRBV6-6,NA,TRBJ2-1,NA,CASSPLLYNEQFF,TGTGCCAGCAGTCCCCTCTTATACAATGAGCAGTTCTTC
TRBV11-2,NA,TRBJ2-2,NA,CASSLEGRTTGELFF,TGTGCCAGCAGCTTAGAGGGCAGGACCACCGGGGAGCTGTTTTTT
TRBV5-6,NA,TRBJ2-7,NA,CASRSWRTNSYEQYF,TGTGCCAGCAGGTCGTGGCGGACTAACTCCTACGAGCAGTACTTC
TRBV2,TRBD1,TRBJ2-4,NA,CASSDPGQGRNIQYF,TGTGCCAGCAGTGACCCCGGACAGGGCAGAAACATTCAGTACTTC
TRBV13,TRBD2,TRBJ2-1,NA,CASSLLSSGIYNEQFF,TGTGCCAGCAGCTTACTTTCTAGCGGGATTTACAATGAGCAGTTCTTC
TRBV7-9,NA,TRBJ2-7,NA,CASSSATEQYF,TGTGCCAGCAGCTCTGCTACCGAGCAGTACTTC
TRBV27,TRBD1,TRBJ2-5,NA,CASSPGQGKALETQYF,TGTGCCAGCAGTCCGGGACAGGGCAAGGCACTGGAGACCCAGTACTTC
TRBV13,NA,TRBJ1-6,NA,CASSLIGSPLHF,TGTGCCAGCAGCTTAATAGGTTCACCCCTCCACTTT
TRBV7-6,TRBD2,TRBJ2-7,NA,CASSRVAGDYEQYF,TGTGCCAGCAGCCGCGTGGCGGGGGACTACGAGCAGTACTTC
TRBV9,NA,TRBJ1-2,NA,CASSVDGHSNYGYTF,TGTGCCAGCAGCGTAGATGGACACTCAAACTATGGCTACACCTTC
TRBV5-1,NA,TRBJ2-7,few,CASSLVSGHEQYF,TGCGCCAGCAGCTTGGTCTCGGGACACGAGCAGTACTTC
TRBV4-1,NA,TRBJ1-1,NA,CASSQVDGNTEAFF,TGCGCCAGCAGCCAAGTCGACGGGAACACTGAAGCTTTCTTT
TRBV4-3,TRBD2,TRBJ2-1,NA,CASSQERSLAGYYNEQFF,TGCGCCAGCAGCCAAGAACGGTCGCTAGCGGGATACTACAATGAGCAGTTCTTC
TRBV15,NA,TRBJ2-3,once,CATSGPANLLVGDTQYF,TGTGCCACCTCGGGACCCGCCAATTTACTAGTTGGTGATACGCAGTATTTT
TRBV30,TRBD1,TRBJ1-6,NA,CAWSGTGDSPLHF,TGTGCCTGGAGTGGGACAGGGGATTCACCCCTCCACTTT
TRBV5-1,NA,TRBJ2-3,few,CASSGTVLNGADTQYF,TGCGCCAGCAGTGGGACGGTCCTTAACGGGGCAGATACGCAGTATTTT
TRBV27,TRBD1,TRBJ2-1,NA,CASSLSSGDRGFDEQFF,TGTGCCAGCAGTTTATCTTCCGGGGACAGGGGGTTCGATGAGCAGTTCTTC
TRBV6-5,NA,TRBJ2-7,NA,CASSYGQGPSYEQYF,TGTGCCAGCAGTTATGGCCAGGGGCCCTCCTACGAGCAGTACTTC
TRBV11-3,TRBD2,TRBJ2-1,NA,CASSLPGGNNEQFF,TGTGCCAGCAGCCTCCCGGGGGGGAACAATGAGCAGTTCTTC
TRBV10-2,TRBD2,TRBJ2-3,NA,CASSEFRLAPSTDTQYF,TGCGCCAGCAGTGAGTTTCGACTAGCGCCAAGCACAGATACGCAGTATTTT
TRBV9,NA,TRBJ2-2,NA,CASSYSGNTGELFF,TGTGCCAGCAGCTATAGCGGGAACACCGGGGAGCTGTTTTTT
TRBV30,TRBD1,TRBJ1-1,many,CAWTPPDRGRKTEAFF,TGTGCCTGGACCCCCCCCGACAGGGGGCGGAAAACTGAAGCTTTCTTT
TRBV9,NA,TRBJ2-1,NA,CASSVGVPSEQFF,TGTGCCAGCAGCGTAGGTGTGCCTAGCGAGCAGTTCTTC
TRBV5-6,NA,TRBJ2-6,NA,CASSLEGNTNVLTF,TGTGCCAGCAGCTTGGAGGGAAACACCAACGTCCTGACTTTC
TRBV2,TRBD2,TRBJ2-3,NA,CASSEASGVTDTQYF,TGTGCCAGCAGTGAAGCCAGCGGGGTCACAGATACGCAGTATTTT
TRBV6-6,TRBD1,TRBJ2-1,NA,CASSAGQGGANEQFF,TGTGCCAGCAGTGCCGGACAGGGTGGGGCCAATGAGCAGTTCTTC
TRBV11-2,NA,TRBJ2-1,NA,CASSFGTEQFF,TGTGCCAGCAGCTTTGGGACTGAGCAGTTCTTC
TRBV4-3,NA,TRBJ2-7,NA,CASSQGEGGYEQYF,TGCGCCAGCAGCCAAGGGGAGGGGGGCTACGAGCAGTACTTC
TRBV29-1,TRBD1,TRBJ1-1,NA,CSALTGETTEAFF,TGCAGCGCCCTGACAGGGGAGACGACTGAAGCTTTCTTT
TRBV6-1,NA,TRBJ2-5,NA,CASREKTQYF,TGTGCCAGCCGCGAGAAGACCCAGTACTTC
TRBV13,NA,TRBJ2-7,NA,CASSATSLSYEQYF,TGTGCCAGCAGCGCAACTTCCCTCTCCTACGAGCAGTACTTC
TRBV4-1,TRBD2,TRBJ2-1,NA,CASSHGLAGRGSGNEQFF,TGCGCCAGCAGCCATGGACTAGCGGGGCGGGGGTCGGGGAATGAGCAGTTCTTC
TRBV29-1,NA,TRBJ1-1,NA,CSVLGIPASNTEAFF,TGCAGCGTCCTAGGGATTCCAGCTTCGAACACTGAAGCTTTCTTT
TRBV10-3,NA,TRBJ1-5,NA,CAISDRNEGPYSNQPQHF,TGTGCCATCAGTGATCGGAACGAAGGGCCATATAGCAATCAGCCCCAGCATTTT
TRBV5-1,NA,TRBJ2-7,NA,CASSLLPAYEQYF,TGCGCCAGCAGCTTGTTGCCAGCCTACGAGCAGTACTTC
TRBV6-5,NA,TRBJ1-1,NA,CASSYSEGVSTEAFF,TGTGCCAGCAGTTACTCAGAGGGGGTGAGCACTGAAGCTTTCTTT
TRBV10-3,NA,TRBJ2-7,once,CAISESVQLTYEQYF,TGTGCCATCAGTGAGTCGGTACAGCTGACCTACGAGCAGTACTTC